A single sample is the source of the 26 T cell receptor beta chains below, sequenced in a study of PD-1 blockade in classical Hodgkin lymphoma. Time point indicated: cycle 4 day 1 (C4D1), after 5 to 7 weeks of nivolumab. Each patient relapsed following autologous stem cell transplantation, and prior brentuximab vedotin exposure differed. Repertoires were generated with immunoSEQ multiplex PCR, while TCRdb's copy carries only in-frame clones and drops some. The table lists tens of thousands of clones, just over 90% of them singletons. The specimen was peripheral blood mononuclear cells (PBMCs), collected before the fourth cycle of nivolumab. These receptors all come from a human donor with classical Hodgkin lymphoma.

The chain uses TRBV10-3 and TRBJ1-4; D is possibly TRBD1 (5 bases). The CDR3 totals 16 residues. Between the trimmed V and J ends, which lost 0 bases and 0 bases, there was a span of 8 bases. CDR1 and CDR2 (germline): ENHRY, SYGVKD. CDR3 bases: TGTGCCATCAGTGAGTCGACGGGGGCAACTAATGAAAAACTGTTTTTT. Its translation is CAISESTGATNEKLFF.

This clone was recorded once. This chain joins TRBV7-9 and TRBJ2-5, with 8 bases that match TRBD2. The germline CDR1 and CDR2 sequences are SEHNR and FQNEAQ (reference sequence). This CDR3 contains 18 residues. V trimming: 5 bases; J trimming: 2 bases; junction bases outside the gene matches: 16. The chain's CDR3 is CASSRIRLASVRQETQYF. The CDR3 region has the DNA TGTGCCAGCAGCCGAATTCGACTAGCGTCCGTCAGGCAAGAGACCCAGTACTTC.

The CDR3 sequence: CAIGGGGTDTQYF. The CDR3 DNA follows: TGTGCCATAGGAGGGGGGGGCACAGATACGCAGTATTTT. V gene TRBV19 combines with J gene TRBJ2-3; the D gene is possibly TRBD2 (7 bases). CDR1 is LNHDA, CDR2 SQIVND, per germline (reference sequence). The CDR3 extends over 13 amino acids. The V end was cut by 10 bases, the J end by 1 base, with 12 bases between. Full variable domain (rest looked up from reference TRBV19 and TRBJ2-3): DGGITQSPKYLFRKEGQNVTLSCEQNLNHDAMYWYRQDPGQGLRLIYYSQIVNDFQKGDIAEGYSVSREKKESFPLTVTSAQKNPTAFYLCAIGGGGTDTQYFGPGTRLTVL.

V usage is TRBV28 and J usage is TRBJ1-1, with D unresolved. Looked up from germline, CDR1 is MDHEN and CDR2 is SYDVKM. V lost 4 bases to trimming and J lost 1 base, with 4 bases between them. The CDR3 length is 12 residues. The CDR3 loop is CASSSKNTEAFF. DNA of the CDR3: TGTGCCAGCAGTTCTAAGAACACTGAAGCTTTCTTT.

J is TRBJ2-7 and V is TRBV10-3; 7 bases map to TRBD1. In germline, CDR1 is ENHRY, CDR2 SYGVKD. Germline trimming cut 4 bases from V and 2 bases from J; bases unmatched to any gene: 8. The CDR3 runs to 15 residues. The CDR3 sequence: CAISALTGTAYEQYF. Here the CDR3 DNA reads TGTGCCATCAGTGCTCTGACCGGGACAGCCTACGAGCAGTACTTC.

This chain uses TRBV10-3 with TRBJ2-1; TRBD2 aligns across 8 bases. The trim removed 7 bases at V and 2 bases at J, leaving 10 bases unmatched. This CDR3 spans 16 amino acids. Looked up from germline, CDR1 is ENHRY and CDR2 is SYGVKD. The CDR3 sequence: CAINSGSGGAYNEQFF. For the CDR3, the DNA is TGTGCCATCAATTCGGGAAGCGGGGGAGCCTACAATGAGCAGTTCTTC.

This clone has only a few counts. The rearrangement links TRBV5-6 to TRBJ2-2, with a possible D match to TRBD1 (6 bases). CDR1 is SGHDT, CDR2 YYEEEE, per germline. Trimming left V 3 bases short and J 7 bases short, with 22 bases between. The CDR3 sequence is 17 residues long. This CDR3 reads CASSSYRTATRNGELFF. DNA for the CDR3: TGTGCCAGCAGCTCCTACAGGACAGCAACACGAAACGGGGAGCTGTTTTTT. Filled out from reference TRBV5-6 and TRBJ2-2, the complete variable domain reads DAGVTQSPTHLIKTRGQQVTLRCSPKSGHDTVSWYQQALGQGPQFIFQYYEEEERQRGNFPDRFSGHQFPNYSSELNVNALLLGDSALYLCASSSYRTATRNGELFFGEGSRLTVL.

This rearrangement joins TRBV9 to TRBJ2-2; perhaps TRBD2 as D (5 bases). Trimming stripped 1 base from V and 2 bases from J, with 12 bases between. This CDR3 comprises 16 residues. From germline, CDR1 is SGDLS and CDR2 YYNGEE. The CDR3 spells CASSVFGLQNTGELFF. The CDR3 bases are TGTGCCAGCAGCGTATTCGGACTCCAAAACACCGGGGAGCTGTTTTTT.

V is TRBV20-1 and J is TRBJ1-4, with D unclear. The CDR3 contains 10 residues. With 2 bases removed from V and 12 bases from J, the gap between germline ends came to 7 bases. The germline V gene encodes CDR1 DFQATT and CDR2 SNEGSKA (reference sequence). The DNA of the CDR3 is TGCAGTGCTAGAAGGCGAGAACTGTTTTTT. Translation: CSARRRELFF.

This clone appeared once. The chain links TRBV4-3 to TRBJ1-2; TRBD1 aligns across 9 bases. This CDR3 has 16 amino acids. Germline CDR1 LGHNA, CDR2 YSLEER. The junction had 6 bases not matched to a gene; V was cut back by 0 bases and J by 4 bases. CDR3 residues: CASSQEGQGGFYGYTF. The CDR3 DNA follows: TGCGCCAGCAGCCAAGAGGGACAGGGCGGCTTCTATGGCTACACCTTC.

The genes are TRBV8-2 and TRBJ1-2. TRBV8-2 is listed as a pseudogene. The CDR3 runs 17 residues. The CDR3 coding sequence is TGTGGCAGCACATCCGCAGCCCGGATGGCCGTGAACTATGGCTACACCTTC. Encoded protein: CGSTSAARMAVNYGYTF.

J is TRBJ2-6 and V is TRBV9; D is perhaps TRBD2 (6 bases). Germline V lookup: CDR1 SGDLS, CDR2 YYNGEE. The CDR3 contains 18 residues. Trimming removed 0 bases from V and 0 bases from J, with 13 bases in between. In DNA, the CDR3 is TGTGCCAGCAGCGTAGATGGAGGGGTGGGCTCTGGGGCCAACGTCCTGACTTTC. Translated, it gives CASSVDGGVGSGANVLTF. Supplemented by reference TRBV9 and TRBJ2-6, the full variable domain reads DSGVTQTPKHLITATGQRVTLRCSPRSGDLSVYWYQQSLDQGLQFLIQYYNGEERAKGNILERFSAQQFPDLHSELNLSSLELGDSALYFCASSVDGGVGSGANVLTFGAGSRLTVL.

V gene TRBV30 combines with J gene TRBJ2-7; the match to TRBD1 covers 11 bases. CDR3 size: 13 residues. Germline CDR1 GTSNPN, CDR2 SVGIG (reference sequence). The trim removed 6 bases at V and 3 bases at J, leaving 4 bases unmatched. CDR3 nucleotides: TGTGCCTGTCCCGGGACAGGGGGCTACGAGCAGTACTTC. Its translation is CACPGTGGYEQYF.

The chain links TRBV5-5 to TRBJ2-5; TRBD1 might be the D (6 bases). V lost 3 bases and J lost 5, with 20 bases in between. Germline-derived CDR1 and CDR2 are SGHKS and YYEKEE (reference sequence). The length of the CDR3 is 16 residues. The CDR3 region has the DNA TGTGCCAGCAGCTCTGAACAGGGTTGGGTTAGTGAGACCCAGTACTTC. As protein: CASSSEQGWVSETQYF.

The rearrangement links TRBV15 to TRBJ2-7; TRBD1 aligns across 7 bases. J was trimmed by 5 bases and V by 4 bases; bases with no gene match: 8. Germline-derived CDR1 and CDR2 are LNHNV and YYDKDF (reference sequence). The length of the CDR3 is 14 residues. The DNA for the CDR3 is TGTGCCACCAGCACCCAAGACAGGGTAGACGAGCAGTACTTC. Its translation: CATSTQDRVDEQYF. Full variable domain (missing parts from reference TRBV15 and TRBJ2-7): DAMVIQNPRYQVTQFGKPVTLSCSQTLNHNVMYWYQQKSSQAPKLLFHYYDKDFNNEADTPDNFQSRRPNTSFCFLDIRSPGLGDTAMYLCATSTQDRVDEQYFGPGTRLTVT.

The table lists this clone with many counts. The rearrangement joins TRBV7-9 to TRBJ1-1, with 9 nucleotides matching TRBD1. Per the germline V gene, CDR1 is SEHNR and CDR2 is FQNEAQ (reference sequence). The ends lost 7 bases at V and 1 base at J; junction bases unmatched: 7. This CDR3 has 15 residues. The DNA of the CDR3 is TGTGCCAGCACCTTCTTACAGGGGGCGAACACTGAAGCTTTCTTT. Translating gives CASTFLQGANTEAFF.

The rearrangement uses TRBV30 and TRBJ2-4, with unresolved D. Germline CDR1 and CDR2: GTSNPN and SVGIG (reference sequence). This CDR3 is built from 16 residues. Trimming left V 2 bases short and J 3 bases short, with 17 bases between. The CDR3 bases are TGTGCCTGGAGTCTATGGAGTCCCCAGGACAAAAACATTCAGTACTTC. Translation gives CAWSLWSPQDKNIQYF.

V usage is TRBV30 and J usage is TRBJ1-1; D is perhaps TRBD1 (5 bases). The CDR3 consists of 12 residues. Germline V gene sequence: CDR1 GTSNPN, CDR2 SVGIG (reference sequence). V shed 5 bases and J shed 0 bases, with 7 bases lying between them. The CDR3 spells CAWGQLNTEAFF. In DNA, the CDR3 is TGTGCCTGGGGACAACTGAACACTGAAGCTTTCTTT.

The chain joins TRBV28 to TRBJ2-7; weak D call: TRBD2 (6 bases). CDR3 size: 17 residues. The ends were cut back, 3 bases at V and 2 bases at J, with 20 bases in the middle. From germline, CDR1 is MDHEN and CDR2 SYDVKM. CDR3 amino acids: CASSLVGGGATTYEQYF. As DNA, the CDR3 is TGTGCCAGCAGTTTGGTAGGAGGAGGGGCTACTACCTACGAGCAGTACTTC.

J is TRBJ2-3 and V is TRBV11-2, with 11 positions matching TRBD2. Germline CDR1 reads SGHAT; CDR2 reads FQNNGV. This CDR3 is 16 amino acids long. J gave up 3 bases and V 7 bases, and 9 bases lay outside the gene matches. The CDR3 coding sequence is TGTGCCAGCACCTATAGCGGGGGGGCCGTTACAGATACGCAGTATTTT. It yields the protein CASTYSGGAVTDTQYF.

This chain connects TRBV4-2 to TRBJ1-5; the D gene is possibly TRBD1 (5 bases). CDR1 is LGHNA, CDR2 YNFKEQ, per germline. Trimming cost V 1 base and J 4 bases, with 11 bases left between them. The CDR3 runs to 15 residues. In DNA form, the CDR3 reads TGTGCCAGCAGCCAAGGTCGTCAGGGTAATCAGCCCCAGCATTTT. It translates to CASSQGRQGNQPQHF.

J is TRBJ2-3 and V is TRBV25-1; tentatively, D is TRBD1 or TRBD2 (5 bases each). The CDR3 is 15 amino acids. Trimming shortened V by 0 bases and J by 2 bases, and 9 bases separated the two germline ends. Germline loops: CDR1 MGHDK, CDR2 SYGVNS. The CDR3 loop reads CASSEYSGATDTQYF. CDR3 nucleotides: TGTGCCAGCAGTGAATATTCCGGGGCCACAGATACGCAGTATTTT.

V is TRBV7-2 and J is TRBJ2-1; 7 bases are shared with TRBD2. CDR1 and CDR2 from the germline V gene are SGHTA and FQGNSA. This CDR3 has 14 residues. V was pared by 0 bases and J by 10 bases, with 6 bases of the junction left unmatched. DNA for the CDR3: TGTGCCAGCAGCTTAGCAGGGGCGCGGGGGGAGCAGTTCTTC. It codes for CASSLAGARGEQFF.

In its sample, this clone was seen once. The rearrangement joins TRBV27 to TRBJ2-2; 13 nucleotides match TRBD2. The CDR3 is 18 amino acids. CDR1 MNHEY and CDR2 SMNVEV come from the germline V gene (reference sequence). With V trimmed by 6 bases and J by 7 bases, 14 bases remained unmatched. The CDR3 sequence is CASRGMTSGGHPIGELFF. Written as DNA, the CDR3 is TGTGCCAGCAGAGGAATGACTAGCGGGGGGCATCCGATCGGGGAGCTGTTTTTT.

This clone was seen once. This chain joins TRBV10-1 and TRBJ2-5; D ambiguous. The CDR3 consists of 13 residues. CDR1 is WNHNN and CDR2 is SYGVQD in the germline V gene (reference sequence). Between the trimmed V and J ends, which lost 6 bases and 5 bases, there was a span of 13 bases. In nucleotides, the CDR3 is TGCGCCAGCAGCAGGCGCCGTAGGGAGACCCAGTACTTC. As protein: CASSRRRRETQYF.

The chain has TRBV7-6 and TRBJ2-1; no clear D. V was trimmed by 1 base and J by 8 bases, leaving 12 bases between them. Germline V gene data show CDR1 as SGHVS and CDR2 as FNYEAQ. This CDR3 contains 14 residues. The CDR3 bases are TGTGCCAGCAGCTTAGGGACCGGCGGCGATGAGCAGTTCTTC. It codes for CASSLGTGGDEQFF.